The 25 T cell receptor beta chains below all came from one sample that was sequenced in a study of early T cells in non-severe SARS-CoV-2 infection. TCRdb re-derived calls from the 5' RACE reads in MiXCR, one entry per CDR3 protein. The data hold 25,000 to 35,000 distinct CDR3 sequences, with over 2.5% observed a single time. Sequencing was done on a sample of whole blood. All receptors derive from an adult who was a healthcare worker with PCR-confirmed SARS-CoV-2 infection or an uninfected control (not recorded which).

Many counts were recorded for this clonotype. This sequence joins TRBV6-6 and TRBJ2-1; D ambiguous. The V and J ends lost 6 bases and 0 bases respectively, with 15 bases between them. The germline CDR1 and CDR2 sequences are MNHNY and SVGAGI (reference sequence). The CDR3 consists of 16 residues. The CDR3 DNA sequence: TGTGCCAGCAGCCTCACTAAAATCCTCTCCTACAATGAGCAGTTCTTC. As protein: CASSLTKILSYNEQFF.

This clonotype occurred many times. The CDR3 sequence is CASSLADLGLVYDNEQFF. For the CDR3, the DNA is TGTGCCAGCAGCTTAGCGGACCTGGGACTAGTCTACGACAATGAGCAGTTCTTC. This chain uses TRBV7-8 with TRBJ2-1, with TRBD2 identical over 8 bases. CDR1 is SGHVS, CDR2 FQNEAQ, per germline. The trim removed 0 bases at V and 5 bases at J, leaving 12 bases unmatched. The CDR3 is 18 residues long.

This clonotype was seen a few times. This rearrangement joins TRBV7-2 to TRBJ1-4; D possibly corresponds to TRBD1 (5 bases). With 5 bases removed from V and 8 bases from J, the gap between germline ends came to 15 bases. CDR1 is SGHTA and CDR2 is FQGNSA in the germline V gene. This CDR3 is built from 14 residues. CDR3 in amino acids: CASSQGPGREKLFF. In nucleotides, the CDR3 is TGTGCCAGCAGCCAAGGGCCGGGGCGGGAAAAACTGTTTTTT.

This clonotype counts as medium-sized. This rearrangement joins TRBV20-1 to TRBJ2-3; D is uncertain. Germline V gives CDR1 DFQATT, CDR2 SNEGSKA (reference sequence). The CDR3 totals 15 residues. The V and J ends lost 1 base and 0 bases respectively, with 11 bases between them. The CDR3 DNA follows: TGCAGTGCTAGAGTTGACGGACGAAGCACAGATACGCAGTATTTT. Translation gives CSARVDGRSTDTQYF.

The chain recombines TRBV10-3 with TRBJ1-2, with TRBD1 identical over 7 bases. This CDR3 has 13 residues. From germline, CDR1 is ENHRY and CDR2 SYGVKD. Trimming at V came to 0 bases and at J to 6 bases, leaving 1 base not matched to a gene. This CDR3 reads CAISESTGHGYTF. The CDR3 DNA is TGTGCCATCAGTGAGTCGACAGGGCATGGCTACACCTTC.

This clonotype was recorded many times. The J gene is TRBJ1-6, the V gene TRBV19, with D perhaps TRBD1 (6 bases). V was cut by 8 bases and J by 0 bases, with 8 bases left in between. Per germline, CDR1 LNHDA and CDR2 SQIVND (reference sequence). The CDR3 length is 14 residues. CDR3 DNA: TGTGCCAGTTCCAGGGGCTCCTATAATTCACCCCTCCACTTT. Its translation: CASSRGSYNSPLHF. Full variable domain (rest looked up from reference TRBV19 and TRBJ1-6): DGGITQSPKYLFRKEGQNVTLSCEQNLNHDAMYWYRQDPGQGLRLIYYSQIVNDFQKGDIAEGYSVSREKKESFPLTVTSAQKNPTAFYLCASSRGSYNSPLHFGNGTRLTVT.

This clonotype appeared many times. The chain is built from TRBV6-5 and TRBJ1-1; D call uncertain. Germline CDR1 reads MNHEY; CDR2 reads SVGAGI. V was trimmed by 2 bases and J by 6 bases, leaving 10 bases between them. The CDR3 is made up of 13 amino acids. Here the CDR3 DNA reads TGTGCCAGCAGTTACAAAGGTGGGGCTGAAGCTTTCTTT. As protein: CASSYKGGAEAFF.

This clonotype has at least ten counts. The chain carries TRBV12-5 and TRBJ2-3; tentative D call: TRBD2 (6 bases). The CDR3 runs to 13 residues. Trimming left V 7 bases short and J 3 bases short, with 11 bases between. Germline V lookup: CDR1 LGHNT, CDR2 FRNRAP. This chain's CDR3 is CASVPGLTDTQYF. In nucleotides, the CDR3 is TGTGCTAGTGTCCCGGGACTGACAGATACGCAGTATTTT.

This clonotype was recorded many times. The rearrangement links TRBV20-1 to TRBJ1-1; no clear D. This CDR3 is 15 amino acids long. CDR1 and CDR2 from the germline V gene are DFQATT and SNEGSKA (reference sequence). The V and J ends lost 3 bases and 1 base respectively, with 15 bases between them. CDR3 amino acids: CSASPLGQENTEAFF. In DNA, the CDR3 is TGCAGTGCTAGCCCCCTTGGGCAGGAGAACACTGAAGCTTTCTTT.

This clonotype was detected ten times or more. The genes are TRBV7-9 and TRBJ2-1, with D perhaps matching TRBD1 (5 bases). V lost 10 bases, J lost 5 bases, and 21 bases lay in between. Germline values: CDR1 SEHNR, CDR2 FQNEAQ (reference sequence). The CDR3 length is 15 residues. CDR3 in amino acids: CATSRLAGSHNEQFF. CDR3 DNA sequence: TGTGCCACCAGTCGTTTGGCAGGGTCGCACAATGAGCAGTTCTTC.

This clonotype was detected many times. DNA of the CDR3: TGTGCCAGCAGCTTAGCAGTAAAACCCTACGAGCAGTACGTC. Encoded protein: CASSLAVKPYEQYV. V is TRBV7-6 and J is TRBJ2-7; the D is unclear. The CDR3 is 14 residues long. Germline loops: CDR1 SGHVS, CDR2 FNYEAQ. V lost 0 bases and J lost 2, with 8 bases in between.

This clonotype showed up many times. The DNA for the CDR3 is TGTGCCAGCAGTTCCCAACCAGCGCATAATTCACCCCTCCACTTT. This gives the protein CASSSQPAHNSPLHF. The V call is TRBV28, the J call TRBJ1-6; D call uncertain. CDR3 length: 15 residues. Between the trimmed V and J ends, which lost 4 bases and 5 bases, there was a span of 12 bases. The germline V gene encodes CDR1 MDHEN and CDR2 SYDVKM. The full variable domain, with the rest looked up from reference TRBV28 and TRBJ1-6, is DVKVTQSSRYLVKRTGEKVFLECVQDMDHENMFWYRQDPGLGLRLIYFSYDVKMKEKGDIPEGYSVSREKKERFSLILESASTNQTSMYLCASSSQPAHNSPLHFGNGTRLTVT.

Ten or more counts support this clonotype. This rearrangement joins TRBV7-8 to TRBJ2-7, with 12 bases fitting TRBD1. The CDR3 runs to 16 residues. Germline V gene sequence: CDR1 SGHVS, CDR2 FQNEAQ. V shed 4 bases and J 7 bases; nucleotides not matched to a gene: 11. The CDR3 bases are TGTGCCAGCAGCTCCACCTACCGGGACAGGGGGCTGGAGCAGTACGTC. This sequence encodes CASSSTYRDRGLEQYV.

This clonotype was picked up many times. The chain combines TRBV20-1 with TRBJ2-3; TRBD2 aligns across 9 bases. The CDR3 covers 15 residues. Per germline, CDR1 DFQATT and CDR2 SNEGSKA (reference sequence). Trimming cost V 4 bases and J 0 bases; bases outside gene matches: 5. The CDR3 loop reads CSAKPAGGSTDTQYF. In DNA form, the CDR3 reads TGCAGTGCTAAGCCAGCGGGGGGTAGCACAGATACGCAGTATTTT.

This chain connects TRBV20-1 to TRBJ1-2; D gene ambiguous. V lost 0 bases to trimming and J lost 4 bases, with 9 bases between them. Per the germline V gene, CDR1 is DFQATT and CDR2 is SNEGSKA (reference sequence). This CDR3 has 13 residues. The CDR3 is CSAREGVGYGYTF. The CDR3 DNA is TGCAGTGCTAGAGAGGGAGTCGGCTATGGCTACACCTTC.

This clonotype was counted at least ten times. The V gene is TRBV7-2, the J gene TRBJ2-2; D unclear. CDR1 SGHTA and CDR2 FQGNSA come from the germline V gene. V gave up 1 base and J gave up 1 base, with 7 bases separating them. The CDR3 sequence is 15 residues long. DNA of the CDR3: TGTGCCAGCAGCTTAGGGTCGCTGAACACCGGGGAGCTGTTTTTT. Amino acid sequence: CASSLGSLNTGELFF.

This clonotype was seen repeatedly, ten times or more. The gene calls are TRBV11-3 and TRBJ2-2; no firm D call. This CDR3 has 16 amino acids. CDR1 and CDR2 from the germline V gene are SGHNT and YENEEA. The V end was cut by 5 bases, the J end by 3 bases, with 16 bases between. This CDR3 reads CASSPGSFRDTGELFF. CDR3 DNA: TGTGCCAGCAGCCCCGGTTCCTTTAGGGACACCGGGGAGCTGTTTTTT. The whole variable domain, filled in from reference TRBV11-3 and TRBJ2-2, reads EAGVVQSPRYKIIEKKQPVAFWCNPISGHNTLYWYLQNLGQGPELLIRYENEEAVDDSQLPKDRFSAERLKGVDSTLKIQPAELGDSAVYLCASSPGSFRDTGELFFGEGSRLTVL.

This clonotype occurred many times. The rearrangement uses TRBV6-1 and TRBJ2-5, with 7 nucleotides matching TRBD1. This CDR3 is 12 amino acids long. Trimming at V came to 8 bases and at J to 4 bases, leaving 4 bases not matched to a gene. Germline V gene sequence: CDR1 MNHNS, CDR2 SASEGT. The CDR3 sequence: CASADRIETQYF. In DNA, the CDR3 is TGTGCCAGCGCGGACAGGATAGAGACCCAGTACTTC.

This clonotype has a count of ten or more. CDR3 sequence (DNA): TGCAGCGTTGAGACCCCCCGGGACAATTCTGGGTATTTT. Translating gives CSVETPRDNSGYF. The chain employs TRBV29-1 and TRBJ2-3, with a tentative D call TRBD1 (6 bases). Deletions cut 3 bases from V and 14 bases from J, with 21 bases between. The CDR3 runs 13 residues. Germline lookup yields CDR1 SQVTM and CDR2 ANQGSEA.

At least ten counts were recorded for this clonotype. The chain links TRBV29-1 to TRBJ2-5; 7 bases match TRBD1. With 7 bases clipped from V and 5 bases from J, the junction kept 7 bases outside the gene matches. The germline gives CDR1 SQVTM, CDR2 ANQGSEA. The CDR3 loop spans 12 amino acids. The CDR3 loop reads CSAQQGLETQYF. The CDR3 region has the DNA TGCAGCGCCCAACAGGGGTTGGAGACCCAGTACTTC.

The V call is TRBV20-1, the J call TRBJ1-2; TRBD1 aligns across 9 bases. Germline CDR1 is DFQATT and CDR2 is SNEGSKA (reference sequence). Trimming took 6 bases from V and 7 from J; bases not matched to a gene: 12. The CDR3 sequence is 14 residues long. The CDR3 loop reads CSARVPGQGSGYTF. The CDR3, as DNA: TGCAGTGCGAGGGTTCCGGGACAGGGTTCTGGCTACACCTTC.

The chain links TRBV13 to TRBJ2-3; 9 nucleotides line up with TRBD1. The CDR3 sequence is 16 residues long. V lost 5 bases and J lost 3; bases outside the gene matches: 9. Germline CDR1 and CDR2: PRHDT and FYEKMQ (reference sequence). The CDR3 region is CASSAYRDRDTDTQYF. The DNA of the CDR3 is TGTGCCAGCAGCGCATACCGGGACAGGGATACAGATACGCAGTATTTT. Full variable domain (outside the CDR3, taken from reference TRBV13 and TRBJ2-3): AAGVIQSPRHLIKEKRETATLKCYPIPRHDTVYWYQQGPGQDPQFLISFYEKMQSDKGSIPDRFSAQQFSDYHSELNMSSLELGDSALYFCASSAYRDRDTDTQYFGPGTRLTVL.

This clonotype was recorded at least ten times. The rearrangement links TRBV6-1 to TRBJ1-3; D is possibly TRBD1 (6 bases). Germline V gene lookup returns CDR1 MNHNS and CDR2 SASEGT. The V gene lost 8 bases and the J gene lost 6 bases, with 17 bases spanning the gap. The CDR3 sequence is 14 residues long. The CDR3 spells CASVASGGENTIYF. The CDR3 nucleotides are TGTGCCAGCGTAGCGTCGGGGGGCGAAAACACCATATATTTT.

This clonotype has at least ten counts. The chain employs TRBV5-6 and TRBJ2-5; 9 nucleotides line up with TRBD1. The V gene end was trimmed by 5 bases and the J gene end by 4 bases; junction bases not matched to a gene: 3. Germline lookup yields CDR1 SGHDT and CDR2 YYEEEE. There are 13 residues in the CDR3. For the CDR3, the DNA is TGTGCCAGCAGGGGACAGGGTGCAGAGACCCAGTACTTC. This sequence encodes CASRGQGAETQYF.

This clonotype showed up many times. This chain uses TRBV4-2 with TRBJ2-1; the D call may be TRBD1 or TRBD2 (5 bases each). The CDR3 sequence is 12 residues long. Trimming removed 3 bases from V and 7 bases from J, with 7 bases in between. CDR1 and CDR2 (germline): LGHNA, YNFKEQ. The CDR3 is CASSHGANEQFF. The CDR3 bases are TGTGCCAGCAGCCACGGGGCGAATGAGCAGTTCTTC.